This T cell receptor (beta chain) is drawn from a study of cytomegalovirus exposure and HLA in healthy donors. Germline assignment: CDR1 SNHLY and CDR2 FYNNEI. The CDR3 runs 14 residues. Study results and limitations: The productive fraction for most TCR beta V segments was about 87% or about 30% in an earlier analysis.

Turning to this clone: Antigen unknown. The junction and the germline gene differ at one end; a read error may be behind it.

PCR involved 60 Vbeta and 13 Jbeta primers. Some clones are missing from TCRdb's copy, which holds only in-frame ones; the method was immunoSEQ multiplex PCR. Here the sample spans fewer than 200,000 clones, approximately 71% being singletons. The V and J genes are TRBV2 and TRBJ2-3; 7 nucleotides match TRBD1. The sequence came from a male donor in good health and CMV-seronegative. The sequenced sample consisted of PBMCs. The CDR3 nucleotides are TGTGCCAGCCGGGACAGTTTCGCCACATATACGCAGTATTTT. Amino acid sequence: CASRDSFATYTQYF.